This T cell receptor beta chain was captured by sequencing in a study of T cell responses to AZD1222 COVID-19 vaccine. Looking at the study overall: The study pooled second doses at about 4 or about 12 weeks.

The germline V gene has CDR1 SGHDT and CDR2 YYEEEE. CDR3 length: 15 amino acids. V lost 4 bases to trimming and J lost 3 bases; unmatched junction nucleotides: 7. The data were produced by immunoSEQ multiplex PCR, yet TCRdb's version contains in-frame clones alone and is incomplete. The sample records some 190,000 clones, approximately 92% being singletons. The clonotype comes from an adult in good health. The source material was peripheral blood, sampled on day 0 of AZD1222 vaccination. The rearrangement joins TRBV5-6 to TRBJ1-5; 7 positions match TRBD1. The CDR3 loop is CASSQQTGLNQPQHF. In DNA, the CDR3 is TGTGCCAGCAGCCAGCAGACAGGGCTCAATCAGCCCCAGCATTTT.